This T cell receptor (beta chain) was recovered during a study of cytomegalovirus exposure and HLA in healthy donors. General observations from the study: The authors judged a highly shared variant cluster likely a sequencing artifact.

The PCR was carried out with 60 Vbeta primers and 13 Jbeta primers. TCRdb's copy holds only in-frame clones and misses some; the assay was immunoSEQ multiplex PCR. This table holds roughly 120,000 clones, around 69% found once. Concerning this clone: The antigen is undetermined.

This CDR3 comprises 14 residues. V trimming: 7 bases; J trimming: 0 bases; junction bases outside the gene matches: 3. Germline CDR1 and CDR2: SQVTM and ANQGSEA. The rearrangement joins TRBV29-1 to TRBJ2-2; 9 nucleotides match TRBD1. This TCR derives from a man aged 45-65 years in good health and CMV-seropositive. The sequencing input was PBMCs. The CDR3 is CSARTGANTGELFF. The DNA for the CDR3 is TGCAGCGCGAGGACAGGGGCGAACACCGGGGAGCTGTTTTTT.